These 17 T cell receptor beta chains originate from one sample sequenced in a study of identical twins. TCRdb re-called the 5' RACE reads through MiXCR, storing one row per CDR3 protein. The sample consists of fewer than 900,000 distinct CDR3 sequences, 15% to 20% of them appearing once. These data also featured in a second study, about T cells expressing NK-cell markers.

Material: PBMCs. The source is a woman aged 18-29 years in good health.

This sequence joins TRBV7-9 and TRBJ2-1; TRBD2 matches at 14 bases. CDR1 is SEHNR, CDR2 FQNEAQ, per germline (reference sequence). V was pared by 3 bases and J by 5 bases, with 6 bases of the junction left unmatched. CDR3 length equals 17 residues. CDR3 sequence: CASSFWTSGRNNNEQFF. The CDR3 nucleotides are TGTGCCAGCAGCTTTTGGACTAGCGGGAGGAATAACAATGAGCAGTTCTTC.

This chain joins TRBV11-2 and TRBJ2-1; 10 bases fit TRBD2. The V gene end was trimmed by 4 bases and the J gene end by 5 bases; junction bases not matched to a gene: 5. This CDR3 contains 15 residues. Germline CDR1 is SGHAT and CDR2 is FQNNGV. The CDR3 loop is CASSSSGSRNNEQFF. The DNA of the CDR3 is TGTGCCAGCAGCTCTAGCGGGAGCAGGAACAATGAGCAGTTCTTC.

V gene TRBV12-3 or TRBV12-4 combines with J gene TRBJ2-7; D is perhaps TRBD1 (7 bases). Trimming removed 5 bases at V and 4 bases at J, with 15 bases between. The CDR3 contains 14 residues. The CDR3 here is CASSRQGGGYEQYF. In DNA, the CDR3 is TGTGCCAGCAGTCGACAGGGTGGGGGGTACGAGCAGTACTTC.

This clonotype came up a few times. The V and J genes are TRBV9 and TRBJ2-6; TRBD1 matches 7 bases. The V gene's germline CDR1 is SGDLS and CDR2 YYNGEE. V shed 3 bases and J 2 bases; nucleotides not matched to a gene: 2. This CDR3 has 15 amino acids. The CDR3 region has the DNA TGTGCCAGCAGCGGGACAGGACCTGGGGCCAACGTCCTGACTTTC. Residues: CASSGTGPGANVLTF.

This clonotype was recorded a few times. The genes are TRBV6-4 and TRBJ2-2; the match to TRBD2 covers 7 bases. With V trimmed by 2 bases and J by 6 bases, 0 bases remained unmatched. This CDR3 region has 13 residues. The germline CDR1 and CDR2 sequences are MRHNA and SNTAGT. CDR3 sequence (DNA): TGTGCCAGCAGTGACGGGGGGGCCGGGGAGCTGTTTTTT. Its protein is CASSDGGAGELFF.

V usage is TRBV24-1 and J usage is TRBJ2-2, with 8 positions matching TRBD2. J lost 4 bases, V lost 9 bases, and 12 bases had no gene match. The CDR3 is made up of 16 amino acids. Germline CDR1 reads KGHDR; CDR2 reads SFDVKD. The CDR3 region is CATRAGGRGTTGELFF. The CDR3 DNA reads as TGTGCCACCCGTGCGGGGGGCCGCGGGACCACCGGGGAGCTGTTTTTT.

This clonotype appeared a few times. One end of the junction varies from germline; a read error may be responsible. This chain links TRBV7-9 with TRBJ2-1, with TRBD2 matching over 8 bases. CDR3 length: 15 amino acids. Germline V gene sequence: CDR1 SEHNR, CDR2 FQNEAQ (reference sequence). For the CDR3, the DNA is TGTGCCAGCAGCTTATTAGGGACTAGGAGGCCCCAGGAGCTCTTC. Amino acid sequence: CASSLLGTRRPQELF.

There are a few counts of this clonotype. This chain uses TRBV24-1 with TRBJ2-1, with 7 positions matching TRBD2. Losses at the gene ends were 2 bases for V and 1 base for J; bases not matched to a gene: 4. The CDR3 spans 16 residues. Germline lookup yields CDR1 KGHDR and CDR2 SFDVKD. CDR3 protein: CATSDSVAGSYNEQFF. The CDR3 coding sequence is TGTGCCACCAGTGATTCGGTAGCGGGTTCCTACAATGAGCAGTTCTTC.

This chain uses TRBV11-2 with TRBJ2-4; D gene unclear. This CDR3 is 15 amino acids long. The V gene's germline CDR1 is SGHAT and CDR2 FQNNGV. Trimming cost V 5 bases and J 0 bases, with 11 bases left between them. The CDR3 reads CASSPTRLAKNIQYF. The CDR3 DNA is TGTGCCAGCAGCCCAACGCGTCTAGCCAAAAACATTCAGTACTTC.

This clonotype was counted only a few times. The chain is built from TRBV12-3 or TRBV12-4 and TRBJ1-3, with D unclear. The CDR3 runs 15 residues. V was cut by 5 bases and J by 0 bases, with 11 bases left in between. CDR3 residues: CASSLRHGSGNTIYF. Here the CDR3 DNA reads TGTGCCAGCAGTCTCCGACACGGCTCTGGAAACACCATATATTTT.

The chain links TRBV2 to TRBJ1-4, with D uncertain. Germline CDR1 is SNHLY and CDR2 is FYNNEI. The CDR3 has 15 residues. V was trimmed by 6 bases and J by 10 bases, leaving 21 bases between them. This CDR3 reads CASRGKTVSGRKLFF. The CDR3 DNA reads as TGTGCCAGCAGAGGGAAAACAGTCAGCGGTCGAAAACTGTTTTTT.

The gene calls are TRBV5-6 and TRBJ2-5; D remains ambiguous. V gave up 3 bases and J gave up 6 bases, with 15 bases separating them. The CDR3 extends over 14 amino acids. Germline CDR1 reads SGHDT; CDR2 reads YYEEEE. The CDR3 DNA follows: TGTGCCAGCAGCTCTCCCACTTTAACGAAGACCCAGTACTTC. It codes for CASSSPTLTKTQYF.

The chain has TRBV6-5 and TRBJ1-6; TRBD1 aligns across 8 bases. The ends lost 0 bases at V and 7 bases at J; junction bases unmatched: 8. Looked up from germline, CDR1 is MNHEY and CDR2 is SVGAGI. This CDR3 spans 17 amino acids. Here the CDR3 reads CASSYSILGTGNSPLHF. CDR3 bases: TGTGCCAGCAGTTACTCGATCTTAGGGACAGGAAATTCACCCCTCCACTTT.

This clonotype came up many times. The V and J genes are TRBV6-5 and TRBJ2-1; maybe TRBD2 (6 bases). V lost 4 bases to trimming and J lost 6 bases, with 25 bases between them. The germline V gene encodes CDR1 MNHEY and CDR2 SVGAGI. The CDR3 totals 18 residues. CDR3 region: CASSFRGGTGRFGNEQFF. CDR3 nucleotides: TGTGCCAGCAGTTTCCGCGGAGGGACGGGGCGCTTCGGCAATGAGCAGTTCTTC.

The chain employs TRBV10-3 and TRBJ2-3; D is unclear. Trimming shortened V by 4 bases and J by 0 bases, and 14 bases separated the two germline ends. CDR1 is ENHRY, CDR2 SYGVKD, per germline. The CDR3 has 16 amino acids. This CDR3 is CAISGPAGVSTDTQYF. The CDR3 nucleotides are TGTGCCATCAGTGGGCCTGCTGGGGTCAGCACAGATACGCAGTATTTT.

This chain uses TRBV12-3 or TRBV12-4 with TRBJ2-2; D might be TRBD2 (5 bases). The CDR3 is 12 residues long. V was cut by 8 bases and J by 3 bases, with 7 bases left in between. The CDR3 DNA follows: TGTGCCAGCCAGCGGTACACCGGGGAGCTGTTTTTT. Amino acid sequence: CASQRYTGELFF.

This clonotype has only a few counts. The genes are TRBV20-1 and TRBJ2-1; D is undetermined. The CDR3 loop spans 15 amino acids. Germline V lookup: CDR1 DFQATT, CDR2 SNEGSKA (reference sequence). With 3 bases removed from V and 6 bases from J, the gap between germline ends came to 18 bases. CDR3 bases: TGCAGTGCTAGTCGGCCCGCGTACCCCTCCAATGAGCAGTTCTTC. This encodes CSASRPAYPSNEQFF.